This entry features one T cell receptor beta chain sequence. As yet, its antigen is unknown. The sample belongs to a study of cytomegalovirus exposure and HLA in healthy donors. The CDR3 sequence is 16 residues long. The germline V and J ends were trimmed by 4 bases and 6 bases, with 19 bases remaining between them. Germline lookup yields CDR1 MDHEN and CDR2 SYDVKM. This PCR relied on a set of 60 Vbeta primers and 13 Jbeta primers. The data were produced by immunoSEQ multiplex PCR, yet TCRdb's version contains in-frame clones alone and is incomplete. Here the sample spans approximately 190,000 clones, about four fifths being singletons. Study-level results: Available immune exposure information was restricted to CMV serostatus only. In a later analysis, at a false discovery rate of 0.05, over 15,000 TCR beta sequences matched HLA alleles. A classifier reportedly called cytomegalovirus status with high sensitivity and specificity. Trimming of TCR beta V- and J-genes showed a link, identified in a later analysis, to a missense DCLRE1C variant.

This chain connects TRBV28 to TRBJ2-1; TRBD2 is a possible D gene (5 bases). The receptor was isolated from a woman between 18 and 29 years old in good health and CMV-seronegative. Sequenced material: PBMCs. CDR3 sequence reads: CASSSPQRPLANEQFF. CDR3 nucleotide sequence: TGTGCCAGCAGTTCCCCCCAGCGGCCCCTGGCCAATGAGCAGTTCTTC.